The 17 T cell receptor beta chains listed next were all sequenced from one sample in a study of identifying expanded T cells in peripheral blood. The repertoire was sequenced with immunoSEQ multiplex PCR; TCRdb's copy has only in-frame clones and lacks some. The table records about 58,000 clones, about 92% of them present only once. Sequencing input: blood. The receptors here all came from a person aged 18-70 years in good health.

The chain combines TRBV19 with TRBJ2-5; 11 positions match TRBD2. Germline V gene lookup returns CDR1 LNHDA and CDR2 SQIVND (reference sequence). This CDR3 region has 19 residues. J was trimmed by 6 bases and V by 0 bases; bases with no gene match: 15. The CDR3 spells CASSIDLLSGRANEKTQYF. The CDR3 DNA follows: TGTGCCAGTAGTATAGATCTTCTTAGCGGGAGGGCCAACGAAAAGACCCAGTACTTC.

The count of this clone is one. The V call is TRBV7-2, the J call TRBJ1-6; D not resolved. With 4 bases removed from V and 9 bases from J, the gap between germline ends came to 10 bases. Germline assignment: CDR1 SGHTA and CDR2 FQGNSA. The CDR3 runs 13 residues. In DNA form, the CDR3 reads TGTGCCAGCAGCTACCCCCCTCGTTCACCCCTCCACTTT. Encoded protein: CASSYPPRSPLHF.

The chain is built from TRBV12-5 and TRBJ1-2; no firm D call. V lost 3 bases and J 3 bases, leaving 11 bases between the germline ends. There are 14 residues in the CDR3. CDR1 is LGHNT and CDR2 is FRNRAP in the germline V gene. In nucleotides, the CDR3 is TGTGCTAGTGGTTTATCCACTGATTACTATGGCTACACCTTC. Translated, it gives CASGLSTDYYGYTF.

CDR3 protein: CASSFIAGEGGELFF. The DNA of the CDR3 is TGTGCCAGCAGCTTTATAGCGGGAGAAGGCGGGGAGCTGTTTTTT. This rearrangement joins TRBV7-8 to TRBJ2-2; 9 bases align to TRBD2. The CDR3 length is 15 residues. Germline loops: CDR1 SGHVS, CDR2 FQNEAQ. V was pared by 3 bases and J by 7 bases, with 6 bases of the junction left unmatched.

The rearrangement joins TRBV5-4 to TRBJ2-3; D gene unclear. CDR3 length: 15 amino acids. V lost 0 bases and J 2 bases, leaving 10 bases between the germline ends. The germline V gene has CDR1 SGHNT and CDR2 YYREEE (reference sequence). CDR3 nucleotide sequence: TGTGCCAGCAGCTTGGAACTGGTCCCCACAGATACGCAGTATTTT. Residues: CASSLELVPTDTQYF.

The V call is TRBV10-3, the J call TRBJ2-2; 10 bases are a match to TRBD2. The length of the CDR3 is 16 residues. Germline CDR1 reads ENHRY; CDR2 reads SYGVKD. After removal of 5 bases from V and 5 bases from J, the junction contained 8 bases not matched to a gene. CDR3 DNA sequence: TGTGCCATCAGTCGAGTGACTAGCGGGTCGACCGGGGAGCTGTTTTTT. This codes for CAISRVTSGSTGELFF.

The CDR3 nucleotides read TGTGCCAGCAGCTTGGAGGGGATCGGCACTGAAGCTTTCTTT. Protein product: CASSLEGIGTEAFF. V gene TRBV5-4 combines with J gene TRBJ1-1; a weak D match, TRBD1 (5 bases). With 0 bases removed from V and 4 bases from J, the gap between germline ends came to 10 bases. The germline V gene encodes CDR1 SGHNT and CDR2 YYREEE (reference sequence). The length of the CDR3 is 14 residues.

This sequence joins TRBV10-3 and TRBJ1-6; D not resolved. The V end lost 0 bases, the J end lost 4 bases, and 10 bases lay between the germline ends. From germline, CDR1 is ENHRY and CDR2 SYGVKD. This CDR3 comprises 16 residues. The CDR3 here is CAISESGLLYNSPLHF. The DNA for the CDR3 is TGTGCCATCAGTGAGTCCGGGTTATTATATAATTCACCCCTCCACTTT.

CDR3 region: CASSPYPDQRPEAFF. CDR3 DNA: TGTGCCAGCAGCCCATACCCTGACCAAAGGCCGGAAGCTTTCTTT. This sequence joins TRBV7-8 and TRBJ1-1; no reliable D call. This CDR3 is built from 15 residues. Trimming cost V 5 bases and J 8 bases, with 21 bases left between them. Germline CDR1 and CDR2: SGHVS and FQNEAQ.

The rearrangement joins TRBV10-3 to TRBJ1-5; maybe TRBD1 (5 bases). CDR3 length equals 13 residues. CDR1 is ENHRY and CDR2 is SYGVKD in the germline V gene. The ends were cut back, 6 bases at V and 5 bases at J, with 11 bases in the middle. The CDR3 reads CAISRGDDQPQHF. As DNA, the CDR3 is TGTGCCATCAGCCGAGGGGATGATCAGCCCCAGCATTTT.

The J gene is TRBJ2-3, the V gene TRBV28; possible D gene TRBD2, 5 bases. With 8 bases removed from V and 6 bases from J, the gap between germline ends came to 12 bases. This CDR3 is built from 12 residues. Per germline, CDR1 MDHEN and CDR2 SYDVKM. CDR3 DNA: TGTGCCAGCCGTGCTCCGGGGGATACGCAGTATTTT. Translating gives CASRAPGDTQYF.

This clone was detected once. This rearrangement joins TRBV6-1 to TRBJ2-7; a possible D gene is TRBD2 (5 bases). The CDR3 sequence is 14 residues long. Germline CDR1 reads MNHNS; CDR2 reads SASEGT. V lost 1 base and J lost 3, with 10 bases in between. The CDR3: CASSEGAGFYEQYF. CDR3 DNA: TGTGCCAGCAGTGAAGGGGCGGGTTTCTACGAGCAGTACTTC.

The chain has TRBV2 and TRBJ2-5; D is ambiguous. Germline assignment: CDR1 SNHLY and CDR2 FYNNEI. This CDR3 comprises 10 residues. V was pared by 5 bases and J by 2 bases, with 0 bases between. The CDR3 is CASSQETQYF. The CDR3 DNA is TGTGCCAGCAGTCAAGAGACCCAGTACTTC.

V is TRBV27 and J is TRBJ2-7; TRBD1 agrees at 8 bases. The V segment lost 5 bases and the J segment 0 bases; nucleotides outside the gene matches: 3. Germline lookup yields CDR1 MNHEY and CDR2 SMNVEV (reference sequence). This CDR3 has 14 residues. In DNA, the CDR3 is TGTGCCAGCAGTATCGGGACAGGCTCCTACGAGCAGTACTTC. This encodes CASSIGTGSYEQYF.

The rearrangement uses TRBV4-1 and TRBJ2-2; D remains ambiguous. Trimming shortened V by 0 bases and J by 6 bases, and 5 bases separated the two germline ends. CDR1 is MGHRA, CDR2 YSYEKL, per germline. The CDR3 covers 13 residues. This CDR3 reads CASSQDRPGELFF. In DNA form, the CDR3 reads TGCGCCAGCAGCCAAGATCGCCCCGGGGAGCTGTTTTTT.

V is TRBV19 and J is TRBJ1-5; maybe TRBD1 (5 bases). CDR1 LNHDA and CDR2 SQIVND come from the germline V gene (reference sequence). The CDR3 has 14 amino acids. V was trimmed by 4 bases and J by 4 bases, leaving 11 bases between them. CDR3 DNA: TGTGCCAGTAGTAACCAGGGCATGAATCAGCCCCAGCATTTT. This sequence encodes CASSNQGMNQPQHF.

The V and J genes are TRBV5-4 and TRBJ1-4, with a weak D call TRBD1 (6 bases). Germline V gene lookup returns CDR1 SGHNT and CDR2 YYREEE (reference sequence). The CDR3 length is 15 residues. V lost 3 bases and J 7 bases, leaving 16 bases between the germline ends. As DNA, the CDR3 is TGTGCCAGCAGCTCATCCAGTGGGGGCTCTGAAAAACTGTTTTTT. Amino acids: CASSSSSGGSEKLFF.